Here is one T cell receptor beta chain with its context. The antigen is undetermined. When sampled, the donors appeared nominally healthy, though they likely had unrecorded immune exposures. With 60 Vbeta and 13 Jbeta primers, the PCR was carried out. Method: immunoSEQ multiplex PCR; TCRdb's copy keeps in-frame clones and lacks some. Of about 120,000 clones listed, 70% to 80% are singletons. This specimen comes from a study of cytomegalovirus exposure and HLA in healthy donors. General observations from the study: Most CMV-associated TCR beta chains were later found to appear HLA-restricted. It was only CMV serostatus that was available as immune exposure information. In a later analysis, productive TCRs from donors in an Asian-associated ancestry cluster reportedly carried fewer N-insertions than the cohort mean.

The TCR originated in a woman between 40 and 55 years old in good health and CMV-seropositive. Sequenced sample: PBMCs.

The CDR3 coding sequence is TGCAGCGTTGAAAGGGGGTGGACTGAAGCTTTCTTT. This encodes CSVERGWTEAFF. The chain recombines TRBV29-1 with TRBJ1-1; the D gene is possibly TRBD1 (6 bases). Germline V CDR1 and CDR2: SQVTM, ANQGSEA. The CDR3 is 12 amino acids. V lost 2 bases to trimming and J lost 5 bases, with 9 bases between them.